The 20 T cell receptor beta chains below come from one sample, sequenced in a study of cytomegalovirus exposure and HLA in healthy donors (dated by TCRdb to about 2017). The library was obtained by the immunoSEQ multiplex PCR assay. For the multiplex PCR, a mixture combining 60 forward primers for TCR Vbeta segments and 13 reverse primers for TCR Jbeta segments was used. TCRdb took this table from immuneACCESS and kept in-frame rearrangements with V and J called. Such tables lack part of the clones; where checked against another copy, unresolved V genes explain under half of the gap, and the rest is unexplained. The sample table contains some 120,000 clones; only one count was recorded for roughly 83% of them. Clones ranked in the top ten supply around 4.3% of the sample. The sequenced material came from PBMCs. These receptors were taken from a man under 40 in good health and CMV-seropositive.

The sample holds a few counts of this clone. This chain links TRBV6-5 with TRBJ2-5, with no clear D. The V gene lost 2 bases and the J gene lost 2 bases, with 6 bases spanning the gap. The CDR3 loop spans 13 amino acids. The germline V gene has CDR1 MNHEY and CDR2 SVGAGI. The CDR3 protein is CASSYEEQETQYF. The CDR3 bases are TGTGCCAGCAGTTACGAGGAGCAAGAGACCCAGTACTTC.

The chain recombines TRBV5-1 with TRBJ2-7; 7 bases align to TRBD2. The germline CDR1 and CDR2 sequences are SGHRS and YFSETQ. This CDR3 spans 17 amino acids. V gave up 3 bases and J gave up 6 bases; unmatched junction bases: 18. The CDR3 reads CASSWGGGRGGFSEQYF. As DNA, the CDR3 is TGCGCCAGCAGCTGGGGCGGAGGGCGCGGGGGTTTCAGCGAGCAGTACTTC.

CDR3 sequence reads: CASSPEGQGNYGYTF. The CDR3 nucleotides read TGTGCCAGCTCACCAGAGGGGCAGGGGAACTATGGCTACACCTTC. This chain connects TRBV18 to TRBJ1-2, with D tentatively TRBD1 (6 bases). The V end lost 2 bases, the J end lost 2 bases, and 12 bases lay between the germline ends. The CDR3 loop spans 15 amino acids. The germline V gene encodes CDR1 KGHSH and CDR2 LQKENI.

The genes are TRBV6-4 and TRBJ2-1; the match to TRBD1 covers 7 bases. CDR1 and CDR2 (germline): MRHNA, SNTAGT. The CDR3 contains 13 residues. After removal of 6 bases from V and 5 bases from J, the junction contained 4 bases not matched to a gene. CDR3 loop: CASSPTGDNEQFF. Written as DNA, the CDR3 is TGTGCCAGCAGCCCCACAGGGGACAATGAGCAGTTCTTC.

The chain employs TRBV18 and TRBJ1-1; D ambiguous. The germline gives CDR1 KGHSH, CDR2 LQKENI. The CDR3 loop spans 14 amino acids. The V end lost 3 bases, the J end lost 0 bases, and 8 bases lay between the germline ends. The CDR3 bases are TGTGCCAGCTCACCTCAGATGTTGAACACTGAAGCTTTCTTT. It yields the protein CASSPQMLNTEAFF.

The chain has TRBV19 and TRBJ1-2, with D perhaps matching TRBD1 (5 bases). Trimming pared 7 bases from V and 4 bases from J, leaving 19 bases between. In germline, CDR1 is LNHDA, CDR2 SQIVND (reference sequence). The CDR3 consists of 15 residues. In nucleotides, the CDR3 is TGTGCCAGTAACCAGGGTCACCACCTCCCCTATGGCTACACCTTC. Protein product: CASNQGHHLPYGYTF. Together with reference TRBV19 and TRBJ1-2, the CDR3 gives the full variable domain: DGGITQSPKYLFRKEGQNVTLSCEQNLNHDAMYWYRQDPGQGLRLIYYSQIVNDFQKGDIAEGYSVSREKKESFPLTVTSAQKNPTAFYLCASNQGHHLPYGYTFGSGTRLTVV.

The CDR3 coding sequence is TGTGCCAGCAGCGCTTCCGGTGCAACTAATGAAAAACTGTTTTTT. Translation gives CASSASGATNEKLFF. The V call is TRBV4-2, the J call TRBJ1-4; D not resolved. The CDR3 extends over 15 amino acids. CDR1 and CDR2 (germline): LGHNA, YNFKEQ. Trimming removed 5 bases from V and 0 bases from J, with 10 bases in between.

The chain employs TRBV7-8 and TRBJ2-1; 8 bases are shared with TRBD1. The trim removed 1 base at V and 3 bases at J, leaving 8 bases unmatched. The CDR3 is made up of 17 amino acids. Germline values: CDR1 SGHVS, CDR2 FQNEAQ. CDR3 coding DNA: TGTGCCAGCAGCTTAGAGGCAGGGGGCTTTTACTACAATGAGCAGTTCTTC. Protein sequence: CASSLEAGGFYYNEQFF.

This sequence joins TRBV14 and TRBJ1-2; D might be TRBD1 (6 bases). V was cut by 2 bases and J by 2 bases, with 18 bases left in between. The CDR3 runs to 17 residues. Germline V gives CDR1 SGHDN, CDR2 FVKESK. CDR3 residues: CASSQHKPRGKNYGYTF. The CDR3, as DNA: TGTGCCAGCAGCCAACACAAACCGAGGGGGAAAAACTATGGCTACACCTTC.

This chain links TRBV4-2 with TRBJ1-6; TRBD1 is a possible D gene (5 bases). Germline V gene lookup returns CDR1 LGHNA and CDR2 YNFKEQ. Trimming cost V 4 bases and J 6 bases, with 16 bases left between them. The CDR3 runs 16 residues. CDR3 sequence reads: CASSPVAGRLNSPLHF. In DNA form, the CDR3 reads TGTGCCAGCAGCCCGGTCGCGGGGCGGCTTAATTCACCCCTCCACTTT.

The rearrangement joins TRBV10-3 to TRBJ2-5; 12 bases line up with TRBD2. This CDR3 spans 15 amino acids. In germline, CDR1 is ENHRY, CDR2 SYGVKD. With 4 bases clipped from V and 8 bases from J, the junction kept 8 bases outside the gene matches. The CDR3 sequence is CAISVTSGGPSTQYF. The CDR3 DNA is TGTGCCATCAGTGTGACTAGCGGGGGCCCTAGTACCCAGTACTTC.

The chain joins TRBV2 to TRBJ2-7; D may be TRBD2 (5 bases). Trimming cost V 5 bases and J 2 bases, with 16 bases left between them. This CDR3 is 15 amino acids long. CDR1 and CDR2 (germline): SNHLY, FYNNEI. CDR3 region: CASSSSADGTYEQYF. As DNA, the CDR3 is TGTGCCAGCAGTTCCTCCGCTGACGGGACCTACGAGCAGTACTTC.

This clone turned up a few times. The genes are TRBV5-6 and TRBJ2-5, with TRBD2 as a possible D gene (6 bases). V was cut by 4 bases and J by 2 bases, with 15 bases left in between. Germline loops: CDR1 SGHDT, CDR2 YYEEEE. The CDR3 spans 15 residues. CDR3: CASSPAAGRQETQYF. CDR3 nucleotide sequence: TGTGCCAGCAGCCCGGCCGCGGGGAGGCAAGAGACCCAGTACTTC.

This sequence joins TRBV30 and TRBJ2-7, with D maybe TRBD2 (6 bases). CDR1 is GTSNPN and CDR2 is SVGIG in the germline V gene (reference sequence). Deletions cut 3 bases from V and 5 bases from J, with 14 bases between. CDR3 length: 13 residues. CDR3 bases: TGTGCCTGGAGCCGGGGAGGAACCCACGAGCAGTACTTC. Residues: CAWSRGGTHEQYF.

This sequence joins TRBV7-8 and TRBJ1-2; 8 bases are a match to TRBD1. This CDR3 is built from 14 residues. CDR1 and CDR2 (germline): SGHVS, FQNEAQ. Losses at the gene ends were 1 base for V and 7 bases for J; bases not matched to a gene: 5. CDR3 protein: CASSLGTGSPGYTF. The CDR3 nucleotides are TGTGCCAGCAGCTTAGGGACAGGGTCCCCTGGCTACACCTTC.

The rearrangement links TRBV30 to TRBJ1-2, with 8 bases fitting TRBD1. Unmatched junction bases numbered 17, after V lost 3 bases and J lost 8 bases. CDR1 and CDR2 from the germline V gene are GTSNPN and SVGIG (reference sequence). This CDR3 comprises 16 residues. The CDR3 loop is CAWSWDRPPGERGYTF. CDR3 in DNA: TGTGCCTGGAGCTGGGACAGGCCACCCGGAGAGAGGGGCTACACCTTC.

As concerns this clone: The junction and the germline gene differ at one end; a read error may be behind it. The chain has TRBV27 and TRBJ2-6, with TRBD2 as a possible D gene (7 bases). The germline V gene has CDR1 MNHEY and CDR2 SMNVEV (reference sequence). The CDR3 sequence is 16 residues long. The CDR3 loop reads CASSLWSGAGANGLTF. The CDR3 bases are TGTGCCAGCAGTTTATGGTCAGGGGCGGGGGCCAACGGCCTGACTTTC.

The rearrangement uses TRBV11-1 and TRBJ2-3, with 11 bases identical to TRBD2. V trimming: 3 bases; J trimming: 5 bases; junction bases outside the gene matches: 1. In germline, CDR1 is SGHAT, CDR2 FQDESV (reference sequence). This CDR3 has 14 residues. The CDR3 DNA reads TGTGCCAGCAGCTTGACTAGCGGGGAAGATACGCAGTATTTT. Its protein product is CASSLTSGEDTQYF.

About this clone: A read error may account for a junction end that differs from germline. The rearrangement uses TRBV4-3 and TRBJ2-5, with TRBD2 as a possible D gene (5 bases). This CDR3 region has 13 residues. The V gene's germline CDR1 is LGHNA and CDR2 YSLEER. The CDR3 region has the DNA TGCGCCAGCAGCCAGGAGATCGGAGGTGTATCGAACTTC. Residues: CASSQEIGGVSNF.

Remarks on this clone: The CDR3 does not close with the conserved phenylalanine or tryptophan, likely indicating a read error. It is unclear where the CDR3 begins or ends on the DNA, so no DNA is shown, and the CDR3 is as TCRdb lists it. J is TRBJ2-3 and V is TRBV13; the D call in the table, TRBD1, was not verified against the DNA. In germline, CDR1 is PRHDT, CDR2 FYEKMQ (reference sequence). The CDR3 is 18 amino acids in total, end residues counted. The CDR3 sequence is CASSLGDRMNTTPGPPVR.